This TCR beta chain was recovered during a study of cytomegalovirus exposure and HLA in healthy donors (dated 2017 in TCRdb). The study in broad terms: An earlier analysis of roughly 610 of the donors reported around 280 Gb of sequence data and roughly 120 million unique TCR beta sequences obtained from around 170 million T cells. The aim of the study was to test whether cataloging public T cell receptors could identify signatures of past pathogen exposure. A handful of DR-DQ haplotypes were handled as single units for association and clustering because linkage in the cohort was strong. Among about 370 genotyped donors of the cohort, an average of about 220,000 unique TCR beta nucleotide sequences was sequenced per donor, of which about 18% were non-productive. Rather than drawing on any new phenotypic data, the later analysis identified candidate immune exposures from TCR beta sequences and the way those sequences occurred across donors. Donor age, sex, ethnicity and CMV serostatus were collected together with the repertoire data. The study combined high-throughput TCR immunosequencing, statistical association of individual TCRs with disease status, and machine learning to predict cytomegalovirus infection status. A later genetic analysis took genome-wide SNP genotypes for about three fifths of the roughly 700 donors and used that subset as a discovery cohort. An early release that covered fewer than 750 HLA-typed donors contained around 300 gigabases of sequencing data and some 87 million unique TCR sequences. To study patterns of TCR occurrence, a later analysis re-analyzed previously published TCR beta repertoires from under 750 donors and added high-resolution HLA genotyping. Besides the first cohort of some 670 subjects, a separate validation cohort made up of roughly 130 different subjects was used. HLA typing covered class I and class II loci at four-digit resolution. The genetic ancestry cluster associated with self-reported Caucasian donors included 81% of the roughly 400 genotyped donors. The number of donors typed differed by locus, with roughly 629-640 for A, B, C, DRB1 and DQB1, roughly 520 for DQA1, 600 to 610 for DPA1, and around 460 for DPB1. Using immunosequencing, the study profiled T cell repertoires from around 680 subjects and related those repertoires to cytomegalovirus serostatus. An earlier analysis of 587 of the donors used high-throughput TCR beta sequencing to judge whether each TCR beta V gene segment behaved as functional or pseudogenic. All discovery cohort repertoires had been generated using a single sequencing platform.

The CDR3 starts with the cysteine, ends with the phenylalanine, and has 12 residues. The CDR3 DNA has 36 bases and is translated from base 1. A distance of 8 bases separates the germline ends of V and J, which lose 0 bases and 9 bases respectively. Based on the germline V gene, the CDR1 and CDR2 sequences are ENHRY and SYGVKD. The cohort was made up of about 670 healthy bone marrow donors. All cohort members were sampled while nominally healthy, although unrecorded immune exposures were likely present. The donor was CMV seropositive and was included in the group of approximately 300 seropositive cohort members. Every donor gave a peripheral blood sample, and the peripheral blood mononuclear cells from that sample were used for TCR beta sequencing. Genomic DNA extraction from the blood cell samples was performed with the Qiagen DNeasy Blood Extraction Kit. Beyond this particular receptor, the publication reports: In vitro tests confirmed that a few of the cytomegalovirus-associated TCR beta chains recognize cytomegalovirus antigens. Presence/absence analyses assumed roughly uniform sequencing depth across donors, an assumption that may not hold. At a false discovery rate of 0.05, a later analysis linked 16,000 or so TCR beta sequences to specific HLA alleles. In the study, around 150 TCR beta chains were listed as associated with cytomegalovirus. Correlated functional status among segregating V segments might be attributable to linkage disequilibrium, but an unknown experimental factor could not be ruled out. According to a later genetic analysis, donors in an Asian-associated ancestry cluster had fewer N-insertions in productive TCRs than the approximately 630-donor mean. Some IMGT-functional V segments, including TRBV6-2 and TRBV6-3, could not be told apart with the 87-base-pair reads, so those segments were excluded. Because counts were too low, roughly 17 rarely observed V segments, including chromosome 9 orphons, were left out of the earlier analysis of some 640 of the donors. The classifier was reported to diagnose cytomegalovirus status with high specificity and sensitivity in both the original cohort and the validation cohort. CMV serostatus was the only immune exposure information available for the cohort. According to a later analysis, TCR association rates differed among HLA loci, with DRB1 alleles showing the most associated TCRs and HLA-C alleles showing the fewest. In an earlier analysis of approximately 590 of the donors, most TCR beta V segments appeared in productive rearrangements about 87% or about 30% of the time, broadly matching IMGT annotations. Assigning TCR associations to individual alleles was difficult when HLA alleles, especially DR and DQ, strongly co-occurred. Several of the top co-occurrence clusters appeared to be linked to parvovirus B19, influenza, CMV and Epstein-Barr virus, according to a later analysis. According to the authors, the approach could potentially be generalized to other disease states and immunological phenotypes. Because HLA typing was missing for some donors at each locus, association tests included only the typed subset. V-gene and J-gene trimming of TCR beta chains was associated with a missense DCLRE1C variant in a later genetic analysis, and the association was replicated in an independent cohort. Most TCR sequences were observed very rarely across donors, whereas some public TCRs were present in many individuals. A further reported finding was that TCR beta sequences accurately predicted the HLA-A and HLA-B alleles for most subjects in the first cohort. A cluster of highly shared sequence variants was judged likely to represent a technical artifact of the sequencing pipeline. In a later analysis, HLA-associated TCR beta chains were found to be more clonally expanded and to have lower generation probabilities than equally common non-associated chains. According to a later analysis, most CMV-associated TCR beta chains appeared to be HLA-restricted, and the HLA associations seemed to be driven largely by CMV exposure. In this cohort, only TCR beta chains were sequenced, and detectable features were limited by the absence of alpha or paired-chain data.

This clone was counted a few times. What antigen it recognizes has not been identified. No base quality information exists; no much larger clone differs at one position. Library preparation used the immunoSEQ multiplex PCR assay. A mixture of 60 forward primers for TCR Vbeta segments and 13 reverse primers for TCR Jbeta segments was used in the multiplex PCR. The CDR3 region of rearranged TCR beta genes was amplified from genomic DNA by a multiplex PCR assay. The Illumina HiSeq System was used to sequence the amplified TCR beta libraries as 87-base-pair reads. The published analysis was carried out like this. A later analysis tallied approximately 87 million unique TCR beta chains across the roughly 610 repertoires, and about 12 million of those chains were shared by two or more donors. Raw reads were error-corrected and collapsed into unique sequences by a nearest-neighbor algorithm in which closely related sequences were merged to remove PCR and sequencing errors. V, D and J gene segments were assigned by aligning CDR3 sequences to IMGT reference sequences. For a sequence to be retained, a match of at least six nucleotides to both a V gene segment and a J gene segment was required. Rearrangements were classified as productive when the CDR3 lacked stop codons and remained in frame with V and J, and all other rearrangements were classified as non-productive. CDR3 was defined by IMGT convention, running from the second conserved V-encoded cysteine to the conserved J-encoded phenylalanine. In an earlier analysis of 500 to 650 of the donors, sequences lacking an unambiguous match to a single V gene segment were excluded. An earlier analysis of 550 to 650 of the donors classified V segments as functional when productive rearrangements were above 56.7% and as segregating when the standard deviation between donors was above 5%. A statistical classification framework was built to diagnose cytomegalovirus status from the catalog of TCR beta chain sequences. A later analysis assigned V and J genes by comparing TCR nucleotide sequences with IMGT/GENE-DB human TR gene sequences. In a later analysis, CDR3 sequences and most-parsimonious VDJ recombination scenarios were assigned using the TCRdist pipeline. In a later analysis, each TCR beta chain was defined by its CDR3 amino acid sequence together with its V-gene family, and reads lacking a unique V-gene family were excluded. As a way to deal with suspected cross-contamination and a sequencing artifact, a later analysis dropped 450 to 600 nucleotide sequences that were highly shared and had low generation probability. For each public chain, a later analysis derived a clonal expansion index from normalized ranks of inferred template counts within each repertoire. In a later analysis, generation probabilities were computed using a VDJ recombination model fitted to out-of-frame rearrangements, and the results were checked against IGoR. A later analysis scored TCR-TCR, TCR-HLA and TCR-CMV co-occurrence with hypergeometric tests, applying a repertoire-size bias correction to TCR pairs. To estimate false discovery rates, a later analysis permuted the HLA or CMV assignments 20 times. A later analysis grouped co-occurring TCRs with DBSCAN, adding TCRdist sequence similarity when clustering within HLA-allele-positive subsets. Repertoires with fewer than 30,000 or more than 120,000 public chains were left out of co-occurrence clustering, as were about 5 repertoires with anomalous nucleotide sharing. TCRdb took this table from immuneACCESS and kept in-frame rearrangements with V and J called. Such tables lack part of the clones; where checked against another copy, unresolved V genes explain under half of the gap, and the rest is unexplained. Clone size and V and J calls were adopted from that table, with D and trimming inferred from the DNA. The sample data list 96,000 or so clones, and about 70% of these were observed just once. Over 12% of the sample goes to the ten largest clones.

The chain is made from TRBV10-3 and TRBJ2-5; TRBD2 might be the D gene, on 6 matching bases. Sequencing input: PBMCs. This clonotype originated in a woman between 65 and 79 years old in good health and CMV-seropositive. The DNA is as follows: TGTGCCATCAGTGAGTCCGGAGGGGCCCAGTACTTC. This gives the protein CAISESGGAQYF.